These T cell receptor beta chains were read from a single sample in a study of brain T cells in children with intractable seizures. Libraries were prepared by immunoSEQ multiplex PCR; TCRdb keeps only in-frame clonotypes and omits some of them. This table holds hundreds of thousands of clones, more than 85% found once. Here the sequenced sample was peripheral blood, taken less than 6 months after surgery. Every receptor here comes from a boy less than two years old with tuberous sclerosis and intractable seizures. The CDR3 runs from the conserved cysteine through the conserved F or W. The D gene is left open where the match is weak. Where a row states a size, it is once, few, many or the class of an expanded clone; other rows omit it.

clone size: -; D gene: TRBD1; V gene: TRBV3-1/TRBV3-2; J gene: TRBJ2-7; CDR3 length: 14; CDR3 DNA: TGTGCCAGCAGCCACCGACAGGGTAGCAACGAGCAGTACTTC; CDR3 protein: CASSHRQGSNEQYF
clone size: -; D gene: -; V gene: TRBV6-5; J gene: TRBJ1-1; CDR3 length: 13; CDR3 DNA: TGTGCCAGCGTTGAGTGGAGGAACACTGAAGCTTTCTTT; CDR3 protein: CASVEWRNTEAFF
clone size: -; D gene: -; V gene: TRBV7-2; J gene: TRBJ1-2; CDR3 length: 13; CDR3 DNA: TGTGCCAGCAGCTTAGGCAGGGACTATGGCTACACCTTC; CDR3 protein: CASSLGRDYGYTF
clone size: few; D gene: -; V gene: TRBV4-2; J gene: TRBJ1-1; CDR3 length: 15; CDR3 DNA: TGTGCCAGCAGCCAGAAAGGGACCCTGAACACTGAAGCTTTCTTT; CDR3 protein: CASSQKGTLNTEAFF
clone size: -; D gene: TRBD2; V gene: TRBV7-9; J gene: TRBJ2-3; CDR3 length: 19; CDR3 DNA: TGTGCCAGCAGCTCCCACCTAGCGGGGGGGCAGTTTGGTACAGATACGCAGTATTTT; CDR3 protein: CASSSHLAGGQFGTDTQYF
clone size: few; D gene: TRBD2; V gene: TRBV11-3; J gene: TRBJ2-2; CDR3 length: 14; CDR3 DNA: TGTGCCAGCAGCTCTAGCGGAGTGGCCGGGGAGCTGTTTTTT; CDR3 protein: CASSSSGVAGELFF
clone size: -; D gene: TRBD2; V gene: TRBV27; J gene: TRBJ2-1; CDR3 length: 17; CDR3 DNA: TGTGCCAGCAGTTCCCAAGCGGGAGAGGGCCCCTACAATGAGCAGTTCTTC; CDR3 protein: CASSSQAGEGPYNEQFF
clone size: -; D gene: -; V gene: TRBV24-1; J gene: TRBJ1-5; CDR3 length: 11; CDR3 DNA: TGTGCCACCAGTGAAAAACAGCCCCAGCATTTT; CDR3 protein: CATSEKQPQHF
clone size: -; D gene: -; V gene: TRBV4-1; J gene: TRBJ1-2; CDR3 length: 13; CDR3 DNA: TGCGCCAGCAGCCAAGAGATTGGTCATGGCTACACCTTC; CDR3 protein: CASSQEIGHGYTF
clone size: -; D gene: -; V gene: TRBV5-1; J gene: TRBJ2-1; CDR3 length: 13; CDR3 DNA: TGCGCCAGCAGCCTGGACATATACAATGAGCAGTTCTTC; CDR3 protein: CASSLDIYNEQFF
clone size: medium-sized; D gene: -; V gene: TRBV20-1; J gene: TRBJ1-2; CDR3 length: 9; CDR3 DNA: TGCAGTCCCCCAGGGGGCTACACCTTC; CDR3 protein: CSPPGGYTF
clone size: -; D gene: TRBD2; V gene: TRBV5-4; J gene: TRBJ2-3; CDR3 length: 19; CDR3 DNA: TGTGCCAGCAGCTTTGACCCTCCCTTCCCGGGAGGGCCGGGGGATACGCAGTATTTT; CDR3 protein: CASSFDPPFPGGPGDTQYF
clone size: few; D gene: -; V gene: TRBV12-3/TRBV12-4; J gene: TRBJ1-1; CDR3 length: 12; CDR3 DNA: TGTGCCAGCAGTTCGAAGGGGACTGAAGCTTTCTTT; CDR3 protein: CASSSKGTEAFF
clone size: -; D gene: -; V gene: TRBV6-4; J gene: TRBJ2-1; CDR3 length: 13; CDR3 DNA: TGTGCCAGCAGCGATCTCCACTACAATGAGCAGTTCTTC; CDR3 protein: CASSDLHYNEQFF
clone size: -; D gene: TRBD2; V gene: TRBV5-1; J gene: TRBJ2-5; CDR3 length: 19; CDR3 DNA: TGCGCCAGCAGCTCAATGCTCCCGGGACTAGCGGGAGTGGTAGAGACCCAGTACTTC; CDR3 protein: CASSSMLPGLAGVVETQYF
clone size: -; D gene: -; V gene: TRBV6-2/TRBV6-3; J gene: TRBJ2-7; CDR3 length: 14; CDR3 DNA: TGTGCCAGCAGCCACAGCGGTTCCTCCTACGAGCAGTACTTC; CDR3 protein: CASSHSGSSYEQYF